This T cell receptor (beta chain) was identified during a study of cytomegalovirus exposure and HLA in healthy donors. The CDR3 has 15 residues. Germline V gene data show CDR1 as SGDLS and CDR2 as YYNGEE. Trimming at V came to 1 base and at J to 2 bases, leaving 4 bases not matched to a gene. Both 60 Vbeta primers and 13 Jbeta primers went into the PCR. Here immunoSEQ multiplex PCR was the method, and the copy in TCRdb shows in-frame clones only, minus some. Seen here are a few hundred thousand clones, 65% to 90% observed once, and the top ten hold roughly 1.5%. Comments on this clone: Its antigen is currently unknown.

General study findings and limits: Previously analyzed data showed that most TCR beta V segments were productive at a frequency of about 90% or about 30%. Cytomegalovirus association was listed for approximately 160 TCR beta chains. Among donors in an Asian-associated ancestry cluster, a later analysis reportedly found fewer N-insertions than the approximately 700-donor mean. Later, TCR association rates were found to vary by HLA locus, highest for DRB1 and lowest for HLA-C.

The source material was PBMCs. The TCR sequence derives from a girl aged 10 to 17 in good health and CMV-seronegative. The rearrangement links TRBV9 to TRBJ2-3, with TRBD1 matching 7 bases. This CDR3 reads CASSVTDRFTDTQYF. Here the CDR3 DNA reads TGTGCCAGCAGCGTAACGGACAGGTTCACAGATACGCAGTATTTT.